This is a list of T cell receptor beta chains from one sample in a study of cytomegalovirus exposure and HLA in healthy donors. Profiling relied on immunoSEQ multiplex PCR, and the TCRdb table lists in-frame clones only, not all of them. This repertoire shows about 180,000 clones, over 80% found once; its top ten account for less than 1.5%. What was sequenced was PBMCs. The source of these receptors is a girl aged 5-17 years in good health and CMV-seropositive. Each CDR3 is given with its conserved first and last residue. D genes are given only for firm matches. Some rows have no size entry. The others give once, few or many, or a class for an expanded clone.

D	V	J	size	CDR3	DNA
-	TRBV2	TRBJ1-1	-	CASRIGPWGPSNTEAFF	TGTGCCAGCAGAATAGGACCTTGGGGCCCGAGCAACACTGAAGCTTTCTTT
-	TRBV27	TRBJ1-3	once	CASRTGISGNTIYF	TGTGCCAGCAGGACAGGTATCTCTGGAAACACCATATATTTT
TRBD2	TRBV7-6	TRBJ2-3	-	CASSPGTSRTDTQYF	TGTGCCAGCAGCCCAGGGACTAGCCGCACAGATACGCAGTATTTT
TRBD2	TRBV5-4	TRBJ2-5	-	CASRNLAGGDQETQYF	TGTGCCAGCAGGAATCTAGCGGGAGGTGACCAAGAGACCCAGTACTTC
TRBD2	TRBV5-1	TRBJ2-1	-	CASSVNSGRAYNEQFF	TGCGCCAGCAGCGTGAATAGCGGGAGGGCCTACAATGAGCAGTTCTTC
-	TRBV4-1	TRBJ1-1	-	CASSQALDAGSTTEAFF	TGCGCCAGCAGCCAAGCTTTGGATGCTGGGAGTACCACTGAAGCTTTCTTT
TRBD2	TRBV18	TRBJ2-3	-	CASSPKGTSGRDTQYF	TGTGCCAGCTCACCGAAGGGGACTAGCGGGAGAGATACGCAGTATTTT
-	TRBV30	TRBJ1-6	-	CAWKRSGPGNSPLHF	TGTGCCTGGAAGAGGAGCGGCCCCGGTAATTCACCCCTCCACTTT
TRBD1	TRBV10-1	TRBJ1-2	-	CARTTDRAGYGYTF	TGCGCCAGGACAACCGACAGGGCTGGGTATGGCTACACCTTC
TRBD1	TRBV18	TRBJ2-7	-	CASSLSTGYYEQYF	TGTGCCAGCTCCCTCTCGACAGGGTACTACGAGCAGTACTTC
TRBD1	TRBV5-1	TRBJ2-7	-	CASSLAPGQGDEQYF	TGCGCCAGCAGCTTGGCTCCGGGACAGGGCGACGAGCAGTACTTC
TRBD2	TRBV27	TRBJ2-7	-	CASGLAGGPLYF	TGTGCCAGCGGACTAGCGGGAGGGCCCCTGTACTTC
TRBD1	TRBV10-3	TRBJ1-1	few	CAISQGVGTEAFF	TGTGCCATCAGCCAGGGGGTTGGCACTGAAGCTTTCTTT
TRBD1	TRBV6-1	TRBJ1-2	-	CASSRDRAYGYTF	TGTGCCAGCAGTCGCGACAGGGCCTATGGCTACACCTTC
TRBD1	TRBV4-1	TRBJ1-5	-	CASSQRTGSNQPQHF	TGCGCCAGCAGCCAGCGGACAGGGAGCAATCAGCCCCAGCATTTT
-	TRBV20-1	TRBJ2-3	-	CSLSGTDTQYF	TGCAGTTTATCTGGCACAGATACGCAGTATTTT
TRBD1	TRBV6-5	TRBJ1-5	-	CASSYGGQGGYQPQHF	TGTGCCAGCAGTTACGGGGGACAGGGAGGGTATCAGCCCCAGCATTTT
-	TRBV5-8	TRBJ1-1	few	CASSFITRNTEAFF	TGTGCCAGCAGCTTTATCACAAGGAACACTGAAGCTTTCTTT
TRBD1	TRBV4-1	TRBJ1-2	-	CASSQQMGGRQGVGGYTF	TGCGCCAGCAGCCAACAAATGGGGGGTAGACAGGGCGTCGGCGGCTACACCTTC
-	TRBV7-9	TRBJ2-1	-	CASSLPSDDEQFF	TGTGCCAGCAGCTTGCCTAGCGATGATGAGCAGTTCTTC
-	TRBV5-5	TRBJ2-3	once	CASSVTPGAMADTQYF	TGTGCCAGCAGCGTAACTCCTGGGGCGATGGCAGATACGCAGTATTTT
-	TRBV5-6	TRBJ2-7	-	CASSFPTESSYEQYF	TGTGCCAGCAGCTTTCCTACAGAGAGCTCCTACGAGCAGTACTTC
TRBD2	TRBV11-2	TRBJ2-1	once	CASSFLTSGSISYNEQFF	TGTGCCAGCAGCTTCCTGACTAGCGGGAGTATCTCCTACAATGAGCAGTTCTTC
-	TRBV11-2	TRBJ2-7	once	CASSLGGWGRDSYEQYF	TGTGCCAGCAGCTTAGGTGGTTGGGGCAGGGACTCCTACGAGCAGTACTTC